Below are 16 T cell receptor beta chains sequenced from a single sample in a study of radiation and T cells in renal cell carcinoma. Time point specified: baseline pretreatment blood. Indicated treatment: 15 Gy SBRT to primary tumor, nephrectomy 4 weeks later. Profiling relied on immunoSEQ multiplex PCR, and the TCRdb table lists in-frame clones only, not all of them. The sample carries 110,000 to 150,000 clones, over 75% recorded once. The specimen was blood, collected from a patient whose treatment included radiotherapy and nephrectomy. The receptors come from a woman aged 45-65 years with renal cell carcinoma.

Written as DNA, the CDR3 is TGTGCCAGCCGGCAGGGGGGGGCTCTTTCAGATACGCAGTATTTT. This sequence encodes CASRQGGALSDTQYF. The chain has TRBV28 and TRBJ2-3, with D perhaps assigned TRBD1 or TRBD2 (7 bases each). The CDR3 is 15 residues long. The ends were cut back, 8 bases at V and 4 bases at J, with 19 bases in the middle. Per germline, CDR1 MDHEN and CDR2 SYDVKM. The full variable domain, in which reference TRBV28 and TRBJ2-3 provide the parts outside the CDR3, is DVKVTQSSRYLVKRTGEKVFLECVQDMDHENMFWYRQDPGLGLRLIYFSYDVKMKEKGDIPEGYSVSREKKERFSLILESASTNQTSMYLCASRQGGALSDTQYFGPGTRLTVL.

A single count supports this clone. This sample includes further DNA sequences coding for the same CDR3. V usage is TRBV2 and J usage is TRBJ2-5; a possible D gene is TRBD2 (6 bases). CDR3 size: 13 residues. Trimming took 8 bases from V and 2 from J, leaving 12 bases between them. CDR1 SNHLY and CDR2 FYNNEI come from the germline V gene. CDR3 sequence (DNA): TGTGCCAGCTCTCGGGACTTACAAGAGACCCAGTACTTC. This gives the protein CASSRDLQETQYF. Full variable domain (outside the CDR3, taken from reference TRBV2 and TRBJ2-5): EPEVTQTPSHQVTQMGQEVILRCVPISNHLYFYWYRQILGQKVEFLVSFYNNEISEKSEIFDDQFSVERPDGSNFTLKIRSTKLEDSAMYFCASSRDLQETQYFGPGTRLLVL.

Notes on this clone: The junction differs from germline at one of its ends, possibly a read error. The genes are TRBV6-1 and TRBJ2-7; either TRBD1 or TRBD2 may fit D (5 bases each). Germline CDR1 is MNHNS and CDR2 is SASEGT. The CDR3 consists of 13 residues. CDR3 sequence (DNA): TGTGCCAGCAGTGAAGTGGGGGACGACTTTATAAGCTTC. This codes for CASSEVGDDFISF.

The V gene is TRBV2, the J gene TRBJ2-4; D unclear. The length of the CDR3 is 12 residues. CDR1 and CDR2 from the germline V gene are SNHLY and FYNNEI. The V and J ends lost 3 bases and 10 bases respectively, with 10 bases between them. The CDR3 DNA is TGTGCCAGCAGTGACGCCTTGGATATTCAGTACTTC. Amino acid sequence: CASSDALDIQYF. Using reference TRBV2 and TRBJ2-4 for the parts outside the CDR3, the full variable domain is EPEVTQTPSHQVTQMGQEVILRCVPISNHLYFYWYRQILGQKVEFLVSFYNNEISEKSEIFDDQFSVERPDGSNFTLKIRSTKLEDSAMYFCASSDALDIQYFGAGTRLSVL.

The chain uses TRBV6-1 and TRBJ2-4; 7 positions agree with TRBD1. Per germline, CDR1 MNHNS and CDR2 SASEGT. This CDR3 comprises 15 residues. V shed 4 bases and J 3 bases; nucleotides not matched to a gene: 6. As DNA, the CDR3 is TGTGCCAGCAGTGCGGACAGGAGGCACAAAAACATTCAGTACTTC. Amino acid sequence: CASSADRRHKNIQYF.

This clone has just one count. The chain couples TRBV19 to TRBJ2-2; 9 bases match TRBD1. The CDR3 extends over 16 amino acids. Per germline, CDR1 LNHDA and CDR2 SQIVND (reference sequence). V shed 4 bases and J 5 bases; nucleotides not matched to a gene: 8. The DNA of the CDR3 is TGTGCCAGTAGTAGTACCGGGACAGGGACGACCGGGGAGCTGTTTTTT. This gives the protein CASSSTGTGTTGELFF.

This rearrangement joins TRBV5-1 to TRBJ1-2, with 9 bases identical to TRBD1. Losses at the gene ends were 5 bases for V and 5 bases for J; bases not matched to a gene: 13. CDR3 length: 16 residues. CDR1 SGHRS and CDR2 YFSETQ come from the germline V gene. Here the CDR3 DNA reads TGCGCCAGCAGTTTTAACTCCGGGACAGGGCCATATGGCTACACCTTC. It translates to CASSFNSGTGPYGYTF.

The chain couples TRBV7-8 to TRBJ2-1; D is unclear. The CDR3 spans 13 residues. Germline values: CDR1 SGHVS, CDR2 FQNEAQ. V lost 1 base, J lost 5 bases, and 6 bases lay in between. The CDR3 sequence: CASSLDRNNEQFF. DNA for the CDR3: TGTGCCAGCAGCTTAGACCGTAACAATGAGCAGTTCTTC.

The chain has TRBV6-5 and TRBJ2-7; TRBD2 matches 8 bases. CDR1 MNHEY and CDR2 SVGAGI come from the germline V gene. Germline trimming cut 5 bases from V and 7 bases from J; bases unmatched to any gene: 13. This CDR3 region has 15 residues. CDR3 loop: CASSRSGGEGWEQYF. The CDR3 coding sequence is TGTGCCAGCAGTCGGTCGGGAGGGGAAGGGTGGGAGCAGTACTTC.

The chain recombines TRBV7-9 with TRBJ1-6; D not certain. Germline CDR1 is SEHNR and CDR2 is FQNEAQ (reference sequence). V dropped 3 bases and J dropped 0 bases, with 9 bases sitting between them. The CDR3 totals 16 residues. For the CDR3, the DNA is TGTGCCAGCAGCTTGTGGACGGGCTCCTATAATTCACCCCTCCACTTT. Translated: CASSLWTGSYNSPLHF.

This chain connects TRBV4-1 to TRBJ1-6, with TRBD1 as a possible D gene (5 bases). Germline CDR1 is MGHRA and CDR2 is YSYEKL. V lost 2 bases and J 6 bases, leaving 11 bases between the germline ends. This CDR3 has 15 residues. In nucleotides, the CDR3 is TGCGCCAGCAGCCAACCCAGGGATGCTAATTCACCCCTCCACTTT. This codes for CASSQPRDANSPLHF.

This chain connects TRBV19 to TRBJ1-2, with TRBD1 identical over 7 bases. The CDR3 extends over 15 amino acids. Trimming cost V 0 bases and J 6 bases; bases outside gene matches: 7. The germline V gene has CDR1 LNHDA and CDR2 SQIVND (reference sequence). The CDR3 loop reads CASSIDSGTEDGYTF. The CDR3 DNA follows: TGTGCCAGTAGTATAGATTCTGGGACAGAGGATGGCTACACCTTC.

V is TRBV6-6 and J is TRBJ2-7; 8 bases line up with TRBD1. V lost 0 bases and J lost 7; bases outside the gene matches: 8. The CDR3 loop spans 15 amino acids. Germline V gives CDR1 MNHNY, CDR2 SVGAGI (reference sequence). CDR3 sequence: CASSYSPQGADEQYF. Written as DNA, the CDR3 is TGTGCCAGCAGTTACTCGCCGCAGGGGGCTGATGAGCAGTACTTC.

This rearrangement joins TRBV30 to TRBJ1-1; possible D gene TRBD1, 5 bases. The germline V and J ends were trimmed by 0 bases and 5 bases, with 7 bases remaining between them. This CDR3 is built from 12 residues. CDR1 and CDR2 from the germline V gene are GTSNPN and SVGIG (reference sequence). CDR3 DNA sequence: TGTGCCTGGAGTGTGGGGGATACTGAAGCTTTCTTT. Protein: CAWSVGDTEAFF.

V gene TRBV11-2 combines with J gene TRBJ1-4; the match to TRBD1 covers 8 bases. Germline CDR1 SGHAT, CDR2 FQNNGV. This CDR3 has 14 residues. The V segment lost 3 bases and the J segment 7 bases; nucleotides outside the gene matches: 4. CDR3 region: CASSLTGASEKLFF. As DNA, the CDR3 is TGTGCCAGCAGCTTGACAGGGGCGAGTGAAAAACTGTTTTTT.

This clone was found a few times. Other DNA sequences in this sample translate to the same CDR3. J is TRBJ1-1 and V is TRBV7-9; no clear D. The length of the CDR3 is 13 residues. Trimming left V 1 base short and J 1 base short, with 4 bases between. Germline assignment: CDR1 SEHNR and CDR2 FQNEAQ (reference sequence). The CDR3 sequence: CASSLEGNTEAFF. The CDR3 DNA is TGTGCCAGCAGCTTAGAGGGGAACACTGAAGCTTTCTTT.